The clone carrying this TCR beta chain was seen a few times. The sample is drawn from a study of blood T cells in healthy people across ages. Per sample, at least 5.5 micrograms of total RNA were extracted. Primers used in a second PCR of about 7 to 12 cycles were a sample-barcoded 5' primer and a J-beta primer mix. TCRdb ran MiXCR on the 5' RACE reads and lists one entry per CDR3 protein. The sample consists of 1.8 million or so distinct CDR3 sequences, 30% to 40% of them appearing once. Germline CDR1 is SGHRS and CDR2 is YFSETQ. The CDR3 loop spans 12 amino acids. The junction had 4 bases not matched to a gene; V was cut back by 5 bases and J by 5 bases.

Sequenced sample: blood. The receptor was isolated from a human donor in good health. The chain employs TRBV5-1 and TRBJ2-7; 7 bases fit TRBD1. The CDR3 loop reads CASRPGTDEQYF. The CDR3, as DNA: TGCGCCAGCAGACCTGGGACAGACGAGCAGTACTTC.